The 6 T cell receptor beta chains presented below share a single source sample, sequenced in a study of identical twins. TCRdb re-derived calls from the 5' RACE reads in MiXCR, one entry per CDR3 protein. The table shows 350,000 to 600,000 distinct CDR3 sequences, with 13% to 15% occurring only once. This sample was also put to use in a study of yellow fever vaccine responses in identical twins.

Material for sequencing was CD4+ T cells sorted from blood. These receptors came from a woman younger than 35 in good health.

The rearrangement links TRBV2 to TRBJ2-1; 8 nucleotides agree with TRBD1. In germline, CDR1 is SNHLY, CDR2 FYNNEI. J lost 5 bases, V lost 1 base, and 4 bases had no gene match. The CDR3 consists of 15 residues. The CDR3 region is CASSEEWTGHNEQFF. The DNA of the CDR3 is TGTGCCAGCAGTGAAGAGTGGACAGGGCACAATGAGCAGTTCTTC.

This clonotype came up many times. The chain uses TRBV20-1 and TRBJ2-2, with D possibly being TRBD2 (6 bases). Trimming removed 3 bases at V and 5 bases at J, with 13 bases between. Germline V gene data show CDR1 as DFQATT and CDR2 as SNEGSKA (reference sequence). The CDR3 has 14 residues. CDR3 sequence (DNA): TGCAGTGCTAGTGGCCTCGGAGGGACCGGGGAGCTGTTTTTT. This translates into CSASGLGGTGELFF.

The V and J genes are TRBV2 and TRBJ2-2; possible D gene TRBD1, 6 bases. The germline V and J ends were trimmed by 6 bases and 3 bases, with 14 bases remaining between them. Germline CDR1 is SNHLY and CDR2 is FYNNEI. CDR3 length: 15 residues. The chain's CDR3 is CASRNQGRDTGELFF. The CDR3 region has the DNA TGTGCCAGCAGGAACCAGGGGCGGGACACCGGGGAGCTGTTTTTT. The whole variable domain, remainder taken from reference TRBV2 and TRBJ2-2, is EPEVTQTPSHQVTQMGQEVILRCVPISNHLYFYWYRQILGQKVEFLVSFYNNEISEKSEIFDDQFSVERPDGSNFTLKIRSTKLEDSAMYFCASRNQGRDTGELFFGEGSRLTVL.

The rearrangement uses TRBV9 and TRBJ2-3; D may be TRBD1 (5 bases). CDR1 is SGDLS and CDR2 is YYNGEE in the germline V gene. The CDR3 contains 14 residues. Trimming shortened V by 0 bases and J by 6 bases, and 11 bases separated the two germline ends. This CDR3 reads CASSVGQPEDTQYF. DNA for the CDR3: TGTGCCAGCAGCGTAGGACAGCCGGAGGATACGCAGTATTTT.

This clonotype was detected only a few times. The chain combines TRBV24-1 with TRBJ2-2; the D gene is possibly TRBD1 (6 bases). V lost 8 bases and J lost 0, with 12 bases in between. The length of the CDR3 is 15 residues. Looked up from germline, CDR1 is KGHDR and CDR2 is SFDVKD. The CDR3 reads CATTSGTPNTGELFF. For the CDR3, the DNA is TGTGCCACCACTTCCGGGACACCGAACACCGGGGAGCTGTTTTTT.

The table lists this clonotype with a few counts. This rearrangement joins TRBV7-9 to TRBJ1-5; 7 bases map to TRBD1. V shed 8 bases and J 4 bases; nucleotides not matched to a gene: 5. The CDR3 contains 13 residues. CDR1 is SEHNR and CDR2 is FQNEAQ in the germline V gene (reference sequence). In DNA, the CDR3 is TGTGCCAGCGGCCAACAGGGGAATCAGCCCCAGCATTTT. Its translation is CASGQQGNQPQHF.